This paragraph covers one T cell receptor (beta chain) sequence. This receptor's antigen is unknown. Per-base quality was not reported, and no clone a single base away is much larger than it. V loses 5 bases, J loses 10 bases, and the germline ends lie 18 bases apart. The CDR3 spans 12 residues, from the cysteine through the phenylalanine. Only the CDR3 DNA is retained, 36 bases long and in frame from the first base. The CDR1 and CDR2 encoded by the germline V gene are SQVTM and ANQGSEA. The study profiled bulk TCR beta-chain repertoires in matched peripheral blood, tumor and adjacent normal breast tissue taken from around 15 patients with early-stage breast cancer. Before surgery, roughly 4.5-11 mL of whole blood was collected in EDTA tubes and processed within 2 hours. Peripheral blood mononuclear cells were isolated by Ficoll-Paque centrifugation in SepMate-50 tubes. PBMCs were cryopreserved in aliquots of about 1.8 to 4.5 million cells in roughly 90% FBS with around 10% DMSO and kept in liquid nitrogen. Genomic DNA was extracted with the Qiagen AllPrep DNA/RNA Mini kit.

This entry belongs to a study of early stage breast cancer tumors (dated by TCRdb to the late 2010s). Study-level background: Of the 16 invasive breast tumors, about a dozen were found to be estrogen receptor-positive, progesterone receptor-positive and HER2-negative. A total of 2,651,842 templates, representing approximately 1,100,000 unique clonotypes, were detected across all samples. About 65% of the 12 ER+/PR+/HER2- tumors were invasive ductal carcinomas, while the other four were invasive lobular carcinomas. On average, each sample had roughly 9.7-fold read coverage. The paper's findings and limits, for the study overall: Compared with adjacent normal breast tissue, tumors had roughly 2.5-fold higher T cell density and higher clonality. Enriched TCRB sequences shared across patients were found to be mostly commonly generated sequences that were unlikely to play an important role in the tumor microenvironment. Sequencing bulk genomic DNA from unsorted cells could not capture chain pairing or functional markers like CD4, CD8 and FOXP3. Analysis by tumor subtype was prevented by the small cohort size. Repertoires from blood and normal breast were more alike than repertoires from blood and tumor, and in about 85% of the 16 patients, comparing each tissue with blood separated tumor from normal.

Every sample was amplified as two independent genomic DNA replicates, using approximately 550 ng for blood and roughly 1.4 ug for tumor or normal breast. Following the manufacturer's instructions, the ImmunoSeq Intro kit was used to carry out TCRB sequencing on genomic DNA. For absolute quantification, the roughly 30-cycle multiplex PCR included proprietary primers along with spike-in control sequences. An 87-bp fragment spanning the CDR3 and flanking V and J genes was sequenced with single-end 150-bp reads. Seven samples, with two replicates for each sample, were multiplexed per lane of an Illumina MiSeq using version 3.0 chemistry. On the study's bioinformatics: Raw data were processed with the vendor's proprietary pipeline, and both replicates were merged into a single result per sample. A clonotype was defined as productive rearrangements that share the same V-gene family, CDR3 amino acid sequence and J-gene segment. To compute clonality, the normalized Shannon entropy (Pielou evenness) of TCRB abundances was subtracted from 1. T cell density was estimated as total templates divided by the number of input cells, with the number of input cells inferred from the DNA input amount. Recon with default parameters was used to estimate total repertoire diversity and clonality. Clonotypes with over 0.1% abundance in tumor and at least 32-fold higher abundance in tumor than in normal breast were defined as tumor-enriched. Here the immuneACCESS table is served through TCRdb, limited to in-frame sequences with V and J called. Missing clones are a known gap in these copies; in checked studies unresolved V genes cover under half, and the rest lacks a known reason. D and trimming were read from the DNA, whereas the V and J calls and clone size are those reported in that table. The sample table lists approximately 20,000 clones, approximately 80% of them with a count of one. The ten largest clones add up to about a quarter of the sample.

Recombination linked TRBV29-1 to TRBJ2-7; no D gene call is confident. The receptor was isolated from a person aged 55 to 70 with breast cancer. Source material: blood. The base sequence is TGCAGCGTTCTAAACCTTTTCCGGGTTCAGTACTTC. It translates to CSVLNLFRVQYF.